This entry features one TCR beta chain sequence. Per the authors' pipeline: Estimated nucleated cell counts came from reference gene primer amplification. Using immunoSEQ multiplex PCR, the repertoire was profiled, and TCRdb retains in-frame clones only, with some absent. V, J and clone size are taken as reported in that table, and D and trimming were inferred from the DNA itself. The sample yields approximately 170,000 clones, around 83% seen once. There are 14 residues in the CDR3. V shed 7 bases and J shed 0 bases, with 10 bases lying between them. The germline CDR1 and CDR2 sequences are MNHEY and SVGAGI. These data belong to a study of blood T cell repertoires in COVID-19. Study details: COVID-19 samples, acute and convalescent, were from the United States, Italy and Spain. The cDNA or gDNA used as material had been derived from T cells, B-cell-depleted T cells, or PBMCs.

Material for sequencing was peripheral blood. V and J are TRBV6-5 and TRBJ1-5, with no clear D. The clonotype originates from an elderly woman in a cohort sampled during active or convalescent COVID-19. The CDR3, as DNA: TGTGCCAGCACGACAAGCCATAGCAATCAGCCCCAGCATTTT. The encoded protein is CASTTSHSNQPQHF.